This entry concerns a single T cell receptor beta chain. The antigen remains unidentified. This record belongs to a study of T-cell memory formation after mild COVID-19. Overall study context: TCR clusters were mostly confined to one donor each. Findings and limits, study-wide: Clones from the second wave (peaking day 37) had unconfirmed SARS-CoV-2 specificity. Those CD4+ clones that contracted were mainly in CM and EM (CD8+ ones in EMRA).

TCRdb analysed the 5' RACE reads with MiXCR anew, one entry per CDR3 protein. This table has hundreds of thousands of distinct CDR3 sequences, approximately 16% appearing once. This CDR3 contains 18 residues. Unmatched junction bases numbered 15, after V lost 4 bases and J lost 1 base. Germline V gene data show CDR1 as LGHNA and CDR2 as YSLEER. Specimen: PBMCs or a T cell subset sorted from them (not recorded which). The sequence derives from a man aged 18 to 30 who had mild COVID-19 (a few samples of this study predate the infection). Cell type and time point are not known. V and J are TRBV4-3 and TRBJ1-1; 7 bases are a match to TRBD1. This chain's CDR3 is CASSRYRAGGVRNTEAFF. Here the CDR3 DNA reads TGCGCCAGCAGCCGCTACCGGGCAGGGGGAGTAAGGAACACTGAAGCTTTCTTT.